This T cell receptor beta chain was sequenced in a study of blood T cell repertoires in COVID-19. Study details: The study drew acute and convalescent COVID-19 samples from the United States, Italy and Spain. Nucleic acid was either cDNA or gDNA, and it came from T cells, B-cell-depleted T cells, or PBMCs.

On this clone itself: Germline and junction disagree at one end, which may indicate a read error.

Using immunoSEQ multiplex PCR, the repertoire was profiled, and TCRdb retains in-frame clones only, with some absent. The sample has fewer than 70,000 clones, approximately 92% seen once; the top ten hold more than 8%. The CDR3 length is 18 residues. Looked up from germline, CDR1 is SGHRS and CDR2 is YFSETQ. The clonotype originates from a middle-aged man with active COVID-19. Sequencing was done on a sample of peripheral blood. The gene calls are TRBV5-1 and TRBJ1-3, with D possibly matching TRBD1 (6 bases). CDR3 DNA: TGCGCCAGCAGTTTGGACGCTCTGGGGGCGACGCGAGGAAACACCATATATTTT. Translation: CASSLDALGATRGNTIYF.